Shown below are 30 T cell receptor beta chains from a single sample sequenced in a study of response to subunit inactivated influenza vaccine. TCRdb passed the RT-PCR reads through MiXCR, listing each CDR3 protein once. Among 300,000 to 350,000 distinct CDR3 sequences listed, about 20% were seen once. The sequenced sample was PBMCs from blood, obtained about 20 months after vaccination. These TCRs come from a man aged 50 to 75 who received an inactivated influenza vaccine.

The rearrangement links TRBV5-1 to TRBJ1-4; weak D call: TRBD1 (5 bases). From germline, CDR1 is SGHRS and CDR2 YFSETQ. The V and J ends lost 2 bases and 5 bases respectively, with 13 bases between them. This CDR3 has 15 residues. The CDR3, as DNA: TGCGCCAGCAGCTTTCTAGGGGCCTCCAATGAAAAACTGTTTTTT. This codes for CASSFLGASNEKLFF.

The J gene is TRBJ2-7, the V gene TRBV5-1, with 8 bases matching TRBD1. V lost 3 bases and J lost 5; bases outside the gene matches: 7. CDR3 size: 14 residues. Germline V lookup: CDR1 SGHRS, CDR2 YFSETQ. This CDR3 is CASSSGQVRDEQYF. DNA of the CDR3: TGCGCCAGCAGCTCGGGACAGGTTAGGGACGAGCAGTACTTC.

Only one count was recorded for this clonotype. It may be a read error: a sequence one base away is much more abundant. The rearrangement joins TRBV12-3 or TRBV12-4 to TRBJ1-5; D gene ambiguous. The CDR3 sequence is 15 residues long. DNA of the CDR3: TGTGCCAGCAGTTCCGCCGTACTTGTAGCTCAGCCCCAGCAATTT. It specifies CASSSAVLVAQPQQF.

This clonotype was observed a few times. This chain links TRBV30 with TRBJ1-4; D remains ambiguous. V was cut by 6 bases and J by 4 bases, with 12 bases left in between. CDR1 and CDR2 from the germline V gene are GTSNPN and SVGIG (reference sequence). This CDR3 comprises 13 residues. The CDR3 sequence is CACAGVINEKLFF. The CDR3 DNA follows: TGTGCCTGTGCTGGAGTGATTAATGAAAAACTGTTTTTT.

This clonotype was detected only a few times. This rearrangement joins TRBV2 to TRBJ2-1, with 11 bases aligning to TRBD2. The CDR3 is 15 amino acids. Losses at the gene ends were 6 bases for V and 2 bases for J; bases not matched to a gene: 3. Per the germline V gene, CDR1 is SNHLY and CDR2 is FYNNEI. In DNA, the CDR3 is TGTGCCAGCAGGCTAGCGGGAGGAACCTACAATGAGCAGTTCTTC. Residues: CASRLAGGTYNEQFF.

This chain joins TRBV7-2 and TRBJ2-5, with unresolved D. Germline CDR1 SGHTA, CDR2 FQGNSA. The CDR3 has 15 amino acids. Deletions cut 4 bases from V and 2 bases from J, with 14 bases between. CDR3 nucleotide sequence: TGTGCCAGCAGCTCTTACAGTCTGCTTCAAGAGACCCAGTACTTC. This sequence encodes CASSSYSLLQETQYF.

The chain is built from TRBV4-3 and TRBJ2-3, with D maybe TRBD1 (6 bases). Trimming took off 1 base at V and 6 bases at J, with 14 bases between the two ends. CDR3 length equals 15 residues. Germline assignment: CDR1 LGHNA and CDR2 YSLEER. DNA of the CDR3: TGCGCCAGCAGCCAAGGGAACAGGGATTTGGATACGCAGTATTTT. It encodes CASSQGNRDLDTQYF.

This clonotype was counted a few times. CDR3 coding DNA: TGTGCCAGCAGTGACCATCGCTCTGGGGCCAACGTCCTGACTTTC. Its translation: CASSDHRSGANVLTF. V is TRBV2 and J is TRBJ2-6; no definite D call. The CDR3 covers 15 residues. Germline lookup yields CDR1 SNHLY and CDR2 FYNNEI. V was shortened by 3 bases and J by 0 bases, with 6 bases between the two germline ends.

The chain couples TRBV20-1 to TRBJ1-1; D gene unclear. Germline-derived CDR1 and CDR2 are DFQATT and SNEGSKA (reference sequence). V was trimmed by 1 base and J by 4 bases, leaving 10 bases between them. This CDR3 region has 13 residues. The DNA of the CDR3 is TGCAGTGCTAGAGGTTGGGGTGTCACTGAAGCTTTCTTT. This encodes CSARGWGVTEAFF.

A few counts support this clonotype. The chain links TRBV29-1 to TRBJ2-7; 9 positions agree with TRBD1. V trimming: 4 bases; J trimming: 1 base; junction bases outside the gene matches: 5. The germline gives CDR1 SQVTM, CDR2 ANQGSEA. The CDR3 totals 14 residues. CDR3 loop: CSVGTGTGSYEQYF. The CDR3 DNA reads TGCAGCGTTGGTACCGGGACAGGGTCCTACGAGCAGTACTTC.

The chain has TRBV27 and TRBJ2-2; D is uncertain. The germline V gene encodes CDR1 MNHEY and CDR2 SMNVEV (reference sequence). This CDR3 spans 15 amino acids. The V end lost 3 bases, the J end lost 0 bases, and 8 bases lay between the germline ends. The DNA for the CDR3 is TGTGCCAGCAGTTTGAGTCTATCGAACACCGGGGAGCTGTTTTTT. Translation gives CASSLSLSNTGELFF.

The rearrangement joins TRBV20-1 to TRBJ2-7, with D maybe TRBD1 (6 bases). The V end was cut by 0 bases, the J end by 4 bases, with 16 bases between. The CDR3 extends over 15 amino acids. The V gene's germline CDR1 is DFQATT and CDR2 SNEGSKA (reference sequence). The CDR3 sequence: CSARDLLGTTYEQYF. In nucleotides, the CDR3 is TGCAGTGCTAGAGACCTTCTTGGGACAACTTACGAGCAGTACTTC.

The rearrangement links TRBV12-3 or TRBV12-4 to TRBJ2-7, with D perhaps TRBD2 (5 bases). This CDR3 comprises 14 residues. Trimming pared 1 base from V and 9 bases from J, leaving 16 bases between. The CDR3 loop reads CASSLGGSSRGQYF. In DNA, the CDR3 is TGTGCCAGCAGTTTAGGCGGGTCTAGCCGCGGGCAGTACTTC.

The chain combines TRBV11-2 with TRBJ2-3; D perhaps matches TRBD2 (6 bases). V gave up 6 bases and J gave up 0 bases, with 19 bases separating them. Germline CDR1 is SGHAT and CDR2 is FQNNGV. The CDR3 runs to 17 residues. CDR3 loop: CASRRIRGTASTDTQYF. CDR3 nucleotides: TGTGCCAGCAGACGAATCCGCGGGACCGCTAGCACAGATACGCAGTATTTT.

The chain couples TRBV20-1 to TRBJ2-1; 11 positions agree with TRBD2. CDR1 is DFQATT, CDR2 SNEGSKA, per germline (reference sequence). The CDR3 runs 17 residues. After removal of 0 bases from V and 6 bases from J, the junction contained 10 bases not matched to a gene. In DNA form, the CDR3 reads TGCAGTGCTAGAGATCCGCTAGCGGGGGGTTCGGGCAATGAGCAGTTCTTC. This encodes CSARDPLAGGSGNEQFF.

This clonotype has just a few counts. The CDR3 sequence is CASSSEVTYNEQFF. CDR3 bases: TGCGCCAGCAGCTCGGAGGTTACCTACAATGAGCAGTTCTTC. The J gene is TRBJ2-1, the V gene TRBV5-1; D might be TRBD2 (5 bases). Germline V gene lookup returns CDR1 SGHRS and CDR2 YFSETQ. CDR3 length: 14 residues. Trimming shortened V by 3 bases and J by 2 bases, and 9 bases separated the two germline ends.

This clonotype was seen repeatedly, ten times or more. The rearrangement uses TRBV7-9 and TRBJ1-6; 7 nucleotides line up with TRBD1. The CDR3 sequence is 16 residues long. Trimming removed 5 bases from V and 6 bases from J; junction bases left unmatched: 10. Germline CDR1 SEHNR, CDR2 FQNEAQ (reference sequence). The CDR3 loop is CASSGGKTGINSPLHF. CDR3 coding DNA: TGTGCCAGCAGCGGGGGGAAGACAGGGATTAATTCACCCCTCCACTTT.

A few counts support this clonotype. V usage is TRBV6-1 and J usage is TRBJ1-2, with a tentative D call TRBD1 (5 bases). Germline V gene lookup returns CDR1 MNHNS and CDR2 SASEGT. The CDR3 extends over 13 amino acids. Trimming took off 10 bases at V and 3 bases at J, with 15 bases between the two ends. The CDR3 DNA follows: TGTGCCATTGTTCGGGACGGAGACTATGGCTACACCTTC. Translating it yields CAIVRDGDYGYTF.

The chain couples TRBV27 to TRBJ2-3; TRBD2 matches at 8 bases. This CDR3 comprises 14 residues. V gave up 5 bases and J gave up 4 bases; unmatched junction bases: 5. CDR1 and CDR2 (germline): MNHEY, SMNVEV (reference sequence). The chain's CDR3 is CASSPISGADTQYF. CDR3 nucleotides: TGTGCCAGCAGTCCGATTAGCGGGGCAGATACGCAGTATTTT.

In this sample, this clonotype turned up a few times. This chain joins TRBV20-1 and TRBJ2-2, with 7 bases lining up with TRBD2. Germline CDR1 and CDR2: DFQATT and SNEGSKA (reference sequence). The V segment lost 1 base and the J segment 7 bases; nucleotides outside the gene matches: 6. The CDR3 is made up of 14 amino acids. The CDR3, as DNA: TGCAGTGCTAGAGTAGGCGGGAGAATCGGGGAGCTGTTTTTT. This translates into CSARVGGRIGELFF.

This clonotype turned up a few times. V and J are TRBV10-3 and TRBJ2-5; 7 bases map to TRBD1. Germline CDR1 reads ENHRY; CDR2 reads SYGVKD. This CDR3 spans 14 amino acids. With 5 bases clipped from V and 0 bases from J, the junction kept 3 bases outside the gene matches. CDR3 sequence: CAISQGEYQETQYF. The CDR3 DNA follows: TGTGCCATCAGTCAGGGGGAGTACCAAGAGACCCAGTACTTC.

This clonotype was counted only a few times. V usage is TRBV28 and J usage is TRBJ1-5, with 8 positions matching TRBD1. J gave up 11 bases and V 5 bases, and 11 bases lay outside the gene matches. The length of the CDR3 is 14 residues. Germline V gene data show CDR1 as MDHEN and CDR2 as SYDVKM. As DNA, the CDR3 is TGTGCCAGCAGTCCCAAACAGGGGGGGAGGGCCCAGCATTTT. This gives the protein CASSPKQGGRAQHF.

The V gene is TRBV12-3 or TRBV12-4, the J gene TRBJ2-2; 7 bases fit TRBD2. V shed 6 bases and J 4 bases; nucleotides not matched to a gene: 5. The length of the CDR3 is 14 residues. CDR3 sequence: CASRPGGSTGELFF. DNA for the CDR3: TGTGCCAGCAGGCCGGGGGGTTCCACCGGGGAGCTGTTTTTT.

This clonotype was recorded a few times. The rearrangement joins TRBV20-1 to TRBJ2-7; no clear D gene. CDR1 is DFQATT and CDR2 is SNEGSKA in the germline V gene (reference sequence). This CDR3 is 16 amino acids long. V lost 6 bases, J lost 5 bases, and 26 bases lay in between. CDR3 amino acids: CSAYRRLSVSGNEQYF. Here the CDR3 DNA reads TGCAGTGCCTACAGAAGGTTATCGGTGAGTGGGAACGAGCAGTACTTC.

The sample holds many counts of this clonotype. V is TRBV27 and J is TRBJ2-3; D uncertain. V was shortened by 7 bases and J by 1 base, with 9 bases between the two germline ends. Germline V gene data show CDR1 as MNHEY and CDR2 as SMNVEV (reference sequence). The CDR3 totals 13 residues. The CDR3 region has the DNA TGTGCCAGCAATAGGGCGGGCACAGATACGCAGTATTTT. This sequence encodes CASNRAGTDTQYF.

The CDR3 DNA sequence: TGCAGTGCTCTAGCGGGATTAGAGACCCAGTACTTC. Encoded protein: CSALAGLETQYF. The chain employs TRBV20-1 and TRBJ2-5, with 9 bases aligning to TRBD2. The CDR3 contains 12 residues. V shed 5 bases and J 4 bases; nucleotides not matched to a gene: 2. Looked up from germline, CDR1 is DFQATT and CDR2 is SNEGSKA (reference sequence).

J is TRBJ2-2 and V is TRBV28; D unresolved. The length of the CDR3 is 14 residues. Looked up from germline, CDR1 is MDHEN and CDR2 is SYDVKM. Trimming took off 4 bases at V and 0 bases at J, with 6 bases between the two ends. The CDR3 spells CASSWYANTGELFF. The CDR3 DNA follows: TGTGCCAGCAGTTGGTACGCGAACACCGGGGAGCTGTTTTTT.

Only one count was recorded for this clonotype. The V gene is TRBV4-1, the J gene TRBJ1-6; D unclear. The germline V gene encodes CDR1 MGHRA and CDR2 YSYEKL. This CDR3 is 18 amino acids long. Trimming took 0 bases from V and 0 from J, leaving 12 bases between them. CDR3 amino acids: CASSQDYPGSSYNSPLHF. The CDR3 DNA reads as TGCGCCAGCAGCCAAGATTATCCGGGGAGCTCCTATAATTCACCCCTCCACTTT.

Ten or more counts support this clonotype. The chain uses TRBV12-3 or TRBV12-4 and TRBJ1-1, with no clear D. Trimming shortened V by 5 bases and J by 1 base, and 8 bases separated the two germline ends. This CDR3 has 13 amino acids. The CDR3 here is CASSVRENTEAFF. The CDR3 DNA reads as TGTGCCAGCAGTGTCCGGGAGAACACTGAAGCTTTCTTT.

J is TRBJ2-4 and V is TRBV4-2; perhaps TRBD2 as D (6 bases). Trimming left V 1 base short and J 7 bases short, with 11 bases between. This CDR3 comprises 14 residues. Per the germline V gene, CDR1 is LGHNA and CDR2 is YNFKEQ. CDR3 bases: TGTGCCAGCAGCCAAGTTTCGGGGACTAACATTCAGTACTTC. It is translated as CASSQVSGTNIQYF.